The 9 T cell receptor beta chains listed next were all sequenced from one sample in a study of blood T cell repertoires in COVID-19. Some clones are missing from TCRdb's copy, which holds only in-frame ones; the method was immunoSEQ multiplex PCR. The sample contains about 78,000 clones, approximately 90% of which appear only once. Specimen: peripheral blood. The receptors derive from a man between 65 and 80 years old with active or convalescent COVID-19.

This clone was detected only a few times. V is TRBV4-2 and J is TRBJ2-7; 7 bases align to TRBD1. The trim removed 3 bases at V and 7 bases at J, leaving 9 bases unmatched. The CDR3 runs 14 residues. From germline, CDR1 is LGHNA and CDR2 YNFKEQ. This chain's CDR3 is CASSQGTGDREQYF. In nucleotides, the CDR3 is TGTGCCAGCAGCCAGGGTACAGGGGATCGAGAGCAGTACTTC.

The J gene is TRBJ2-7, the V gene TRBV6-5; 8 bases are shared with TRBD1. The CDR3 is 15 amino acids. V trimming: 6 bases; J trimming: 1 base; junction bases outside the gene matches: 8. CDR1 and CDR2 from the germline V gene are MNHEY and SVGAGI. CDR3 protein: CASSPTGGPSYEQYF. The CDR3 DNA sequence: TGTGCCAGCAGCCCAACAGGGGGTCCTTCCTACGAGCAGTACTTC.

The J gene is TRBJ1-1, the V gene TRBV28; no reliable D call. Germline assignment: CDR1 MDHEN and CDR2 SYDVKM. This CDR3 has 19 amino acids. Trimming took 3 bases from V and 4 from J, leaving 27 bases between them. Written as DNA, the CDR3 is TGTGCCAGCAGTTTTTCATTCAACCTATGGGAGGGCAGCACCACTGAAGCTTTCTTT. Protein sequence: CASSFSFNLWEGSTTEAFF. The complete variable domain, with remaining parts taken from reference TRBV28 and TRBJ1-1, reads DVKVTQSSRYLVKRTGEKVFLECVQDMDHENMFWYRQDPGLGLRLIYFSYDVKMKEKGDIPEGYSVSREKKERFSLILESASTNQTSMYLCASSFSFNLWEGSTTEAFFGQGTRLTVV.

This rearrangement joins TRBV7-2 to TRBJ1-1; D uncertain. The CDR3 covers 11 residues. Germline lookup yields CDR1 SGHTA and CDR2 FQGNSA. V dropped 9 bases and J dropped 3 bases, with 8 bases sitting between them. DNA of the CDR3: TGTGCCAGTAGAGGGTACACTGAAGCTTTCTTT. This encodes CASRGYTEAFF.

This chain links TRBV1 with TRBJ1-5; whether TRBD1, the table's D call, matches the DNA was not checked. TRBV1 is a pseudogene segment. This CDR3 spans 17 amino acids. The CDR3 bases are TGCACCAGCAGCCAACAGGCAGGGTTTTTCGTTTATCAGCCCCAGCATTTT. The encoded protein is CTSSQQAGFFVYQPQHF.

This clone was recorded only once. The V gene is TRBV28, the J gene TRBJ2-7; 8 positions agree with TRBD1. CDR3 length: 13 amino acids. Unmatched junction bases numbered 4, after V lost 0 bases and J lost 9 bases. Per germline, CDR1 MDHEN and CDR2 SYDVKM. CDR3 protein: CASSLWPTGGQYF. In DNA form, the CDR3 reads TGTGCCAGCAGTTTATGGCCTACAGGGGGGCAGTACTTC.

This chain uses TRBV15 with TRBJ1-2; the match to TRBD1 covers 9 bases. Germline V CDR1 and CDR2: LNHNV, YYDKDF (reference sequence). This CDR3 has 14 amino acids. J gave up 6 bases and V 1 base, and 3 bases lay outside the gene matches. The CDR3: CATSRGRTGDGYTF. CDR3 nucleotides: TGTGCCACCAGCAGAGGAAGGACAGGGGATGGCTACACCTTC.

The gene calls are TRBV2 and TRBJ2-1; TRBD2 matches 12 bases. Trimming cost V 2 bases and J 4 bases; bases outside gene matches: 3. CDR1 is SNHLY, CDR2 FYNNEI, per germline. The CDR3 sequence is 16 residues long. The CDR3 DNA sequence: TGTGCCAGCAGTGAACTAGGACTAGCGGGATACAATGAGCAGTTCTTC. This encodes CASSELGLAGYNEQFF.

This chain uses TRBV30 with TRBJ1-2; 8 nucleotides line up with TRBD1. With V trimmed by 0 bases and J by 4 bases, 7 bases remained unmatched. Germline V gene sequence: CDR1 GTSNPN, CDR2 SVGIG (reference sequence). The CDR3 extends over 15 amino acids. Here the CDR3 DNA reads TGTGCCTGGAGTGTACAGGGGGTACGAATCTATGGCTACACCTTC. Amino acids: CAWSVQGVRIYGYTF.